This T cell receptor (beta chain) was found in a study of shared clonotypes between healthy human individuals. The wider study: CD4 naive cells filled three plates per donor, CD4 memory three, CD8 naive two and CD8 memory one.

Trimming removed 2 bases at V and 0 bases at J, with 8 bases between. Per the germline V gene, CDR1 is MGHDK and CDR2 is SYGVNS. The CDR3 is 15 amino acids. Subsets obtained from CD4+ cells comprised CD45RA+ naive and CD45RA-negative memory cells. It was around 180 ng DNA, tens of thousands of T cell genomes, that sorted-subset replicate PCRs used. TCRdb keeps only in-frame clones here, not all; method: immunoSEQ multiplex PCR. This table holds 2 million to 3 million clones, about 92% found once. The chain links TRBV25-1 to TRBJ2-1; no definite D call. Sequencing used naive CD4+ T cells sorted from blood. Regarding subset: CD45RA+ positively selected. The source is a man younger than 30 in good health. CDR3 residues: CASSEGVGSYNEQFF. DNA of the CDR3: TGTGCCAGCAGTGAAGGGGTCGGCTCCTACAATGAGCAGTTCTTC.